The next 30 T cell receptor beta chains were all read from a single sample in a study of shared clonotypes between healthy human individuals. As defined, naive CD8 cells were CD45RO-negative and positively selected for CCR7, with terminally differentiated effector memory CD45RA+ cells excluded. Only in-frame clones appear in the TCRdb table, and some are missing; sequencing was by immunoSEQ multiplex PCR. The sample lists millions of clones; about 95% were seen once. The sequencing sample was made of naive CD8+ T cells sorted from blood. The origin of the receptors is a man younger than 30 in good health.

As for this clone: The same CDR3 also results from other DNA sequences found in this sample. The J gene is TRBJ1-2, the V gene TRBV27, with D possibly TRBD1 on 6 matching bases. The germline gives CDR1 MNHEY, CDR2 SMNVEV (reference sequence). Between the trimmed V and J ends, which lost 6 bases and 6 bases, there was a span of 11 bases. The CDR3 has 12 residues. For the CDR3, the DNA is TGTGCCAGCAGCCTAACAGGGAATGGCTACACCTTC. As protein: CASSLTGNGYTF.

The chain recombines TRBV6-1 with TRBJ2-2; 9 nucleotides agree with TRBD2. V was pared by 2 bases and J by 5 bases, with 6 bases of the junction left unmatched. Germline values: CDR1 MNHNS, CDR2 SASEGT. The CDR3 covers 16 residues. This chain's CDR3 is CASSEYGAGGTGELFF. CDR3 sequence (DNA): TGTGCCAGCAGTGAATACGGCGCGGGGGGGACCGGGGAGCTGTTTTTT.

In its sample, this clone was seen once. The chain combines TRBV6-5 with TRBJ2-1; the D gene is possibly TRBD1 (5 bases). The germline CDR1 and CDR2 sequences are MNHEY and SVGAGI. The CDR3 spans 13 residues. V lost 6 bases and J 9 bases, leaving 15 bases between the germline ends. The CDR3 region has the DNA TGTGCCAGCAGGCTCCTAGGGGCTGTTGAGCAGTTCTTC. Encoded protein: CASRLLGAVEQFF.

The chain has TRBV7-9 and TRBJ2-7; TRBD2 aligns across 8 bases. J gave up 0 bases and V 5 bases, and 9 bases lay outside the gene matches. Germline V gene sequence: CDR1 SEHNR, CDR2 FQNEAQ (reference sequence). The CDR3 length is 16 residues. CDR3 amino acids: CASSHRAGESSYEQYF. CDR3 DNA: TGTGCCAGCAGCCACAGAGCGGGGGAGAGCTCCTACGAGCAGTACTTC.

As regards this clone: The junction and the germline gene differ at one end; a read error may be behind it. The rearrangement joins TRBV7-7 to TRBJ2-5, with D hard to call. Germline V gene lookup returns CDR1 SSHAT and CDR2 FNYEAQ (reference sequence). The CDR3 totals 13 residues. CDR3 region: CASSLAPEETQYF. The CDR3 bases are TGTGCTAGCAGCTTAGCCCCCGAAGAGACCCAGTACTTC.

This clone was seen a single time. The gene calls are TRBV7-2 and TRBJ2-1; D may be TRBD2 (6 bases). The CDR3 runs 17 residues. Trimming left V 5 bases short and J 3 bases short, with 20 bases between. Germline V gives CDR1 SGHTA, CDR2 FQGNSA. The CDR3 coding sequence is TGTGCCAGCAGCACCCCGGACTACCAGCGGGTCTACAATGAGCAGTTCTTC. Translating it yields CASSTPDYQRVYNEQFF. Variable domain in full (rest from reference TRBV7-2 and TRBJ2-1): GAGVSQSPSNKVTEKGKDVELRCDPISGHTALYWYRQSLGQGLEFLIYFQGNSAPDKSGLPSDRFSAERTGGSVSTLTIQRTQQEDSAVYLCASSTPDYQRVYNEQFFGPGTRLTVL.

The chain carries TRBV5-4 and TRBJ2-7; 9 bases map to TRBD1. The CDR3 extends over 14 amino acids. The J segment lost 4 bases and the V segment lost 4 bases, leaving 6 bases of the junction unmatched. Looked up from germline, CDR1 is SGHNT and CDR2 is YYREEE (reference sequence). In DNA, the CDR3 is TGTGCCAGCAGCCCCTCACAGGGGGCTTACGAGCAGTACTTC. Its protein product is CASSPSQGAYEQYF.

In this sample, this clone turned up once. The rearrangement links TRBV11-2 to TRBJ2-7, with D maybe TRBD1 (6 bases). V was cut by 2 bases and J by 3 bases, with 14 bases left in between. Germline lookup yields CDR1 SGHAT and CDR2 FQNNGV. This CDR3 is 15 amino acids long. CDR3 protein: CASSLTQGSIYEQYF. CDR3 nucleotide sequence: TGTGCCAGCAGCTTAACCCAGGGGAGCATCTACGAGCAGTACTTC.

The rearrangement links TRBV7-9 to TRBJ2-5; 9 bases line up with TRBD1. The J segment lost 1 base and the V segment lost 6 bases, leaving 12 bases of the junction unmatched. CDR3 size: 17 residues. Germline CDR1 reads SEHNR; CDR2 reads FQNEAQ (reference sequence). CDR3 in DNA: TGTGCCAGCAGACCCGATGGGGACAGGGCGATCCAAGAGACCCAGTACTTC. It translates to CASRPDGDRAIQETQYF.

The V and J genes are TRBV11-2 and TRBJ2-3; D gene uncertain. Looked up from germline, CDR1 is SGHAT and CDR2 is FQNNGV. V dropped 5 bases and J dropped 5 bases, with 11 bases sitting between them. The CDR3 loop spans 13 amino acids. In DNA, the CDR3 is TGTGCCAGCAGCCCCCTTTTGTTAGATACGCAGTATTTT. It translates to CASSPLLLDTQYF.

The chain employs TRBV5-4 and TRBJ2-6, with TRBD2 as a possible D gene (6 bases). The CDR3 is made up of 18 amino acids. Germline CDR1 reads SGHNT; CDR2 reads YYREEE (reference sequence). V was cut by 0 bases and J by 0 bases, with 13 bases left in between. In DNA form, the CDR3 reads TGTGCCAGCAGCTTGGCAGGCGGACTACCCTCTGGGGCCAACGTCCTGACTTTC. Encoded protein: CASSLAGGLPSGANVLTF. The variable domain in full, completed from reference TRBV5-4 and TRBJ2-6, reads ETGVTQSPTHLIKTRGQQVTLRCSSQSGHNTVSWYQQALGQGPQFIFQYYREEENGRGNFPPRFSGLQFPNYSSELNVNALELDDSALYLCASSLAGGLPSGANVLTFGAGSRLTVL.

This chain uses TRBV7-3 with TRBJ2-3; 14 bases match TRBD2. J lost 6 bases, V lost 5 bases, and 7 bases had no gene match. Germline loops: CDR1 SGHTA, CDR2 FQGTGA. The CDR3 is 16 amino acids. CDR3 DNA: TGTGCCAGCAGCCCGACTAGCGGGGGGGCTTTGGATACGCAGTATTTT. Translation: CASSPTSGGALDTQYF.

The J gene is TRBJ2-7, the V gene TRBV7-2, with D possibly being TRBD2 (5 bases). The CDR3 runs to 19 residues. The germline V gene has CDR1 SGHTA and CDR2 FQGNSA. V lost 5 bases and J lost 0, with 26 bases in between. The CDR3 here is CASSLSFTPLGLGSYEQYF. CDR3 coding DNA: TGTGCCAGCAGCCTTTCCTTCACGCCCCTAGGACTGGGCTCCTACGAGCAGTACTTC. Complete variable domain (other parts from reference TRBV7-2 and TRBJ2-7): GAGVSQSPSNKVTEKGKDVELRCDPISGHTALYWYRQSLGQGLEFLIYFQGNSAPDKSGLPSDRFSAERTGGSVSTLTIQRTQQEDSAVYLCASSLSFTPLGLGSYEQYFGPGTRLTVT.

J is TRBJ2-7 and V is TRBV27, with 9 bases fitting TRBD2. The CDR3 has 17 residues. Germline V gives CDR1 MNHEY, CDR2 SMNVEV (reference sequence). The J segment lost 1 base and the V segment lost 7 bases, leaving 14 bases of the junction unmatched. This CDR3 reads CASTPSQRGEDSYEQYF. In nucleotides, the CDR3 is TGTGCCAGCACCCCAAGCCAGCGGGGGGAAGATTCCTACGAGCAGTACTTC.

CDR3 residues: CASTRGQGAYEQYF. The CDR3 DNA reads TGTGCCAGCACCCGAGGACAGGGGGCATACGAGCAGTACTTC. The chain employs TRBV27 and TRBJ2-7; 11 bases agree with TRBD1. With 7 bases clipped from V and 4 bases from J, the junction kept 6 bases outside the gene matches. This CDR3 is 14 amino acids long. Germline V gives CDR1 MNHEY, CDR2 SMNVEV (reference sequence).

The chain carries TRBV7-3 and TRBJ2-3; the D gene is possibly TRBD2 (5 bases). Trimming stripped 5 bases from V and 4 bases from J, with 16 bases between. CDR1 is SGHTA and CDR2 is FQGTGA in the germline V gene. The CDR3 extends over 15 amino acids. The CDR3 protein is CASSPAGLSADTQYF. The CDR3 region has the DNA TGTGCCAGCAGCCCCGCAGGACTTTCCGCAGATACGCAGTATTTT.

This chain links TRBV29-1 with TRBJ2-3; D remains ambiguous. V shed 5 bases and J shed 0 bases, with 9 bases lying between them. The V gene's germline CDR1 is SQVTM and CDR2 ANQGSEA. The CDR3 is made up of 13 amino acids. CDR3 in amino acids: CSVRKGSTDTQYF. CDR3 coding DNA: TGCAGCGTTCGGAAGGGAAGCACAGATACGCAGTATTTT.

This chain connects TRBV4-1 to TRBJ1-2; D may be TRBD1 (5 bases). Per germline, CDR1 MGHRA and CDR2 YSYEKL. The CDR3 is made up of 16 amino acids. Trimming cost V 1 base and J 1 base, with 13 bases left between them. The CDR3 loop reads CASSQVWQGINYGYTF. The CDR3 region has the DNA TGCGCCAGCAGCCAAGTCTGGCAGGGAATTAACTATGGCTACACCTTC.

The chain's CDR3 is CASSSGTGVQPQHF. The CDR3 region has the DNA TGTGCCAGCAGTTCCGGGACAGGGGTTCAGCCCCAGCATTTT. The rearrangement links TRBV6-6 to TRBJ1-5; 10 nucleotides align to TRBD1. The CDR3 has 14 amino acids. V dropped 4 bases and J dropped 6; count of bases not matched to a gene: 3. The germline CDR1 and CDR2 sequences are MNHNY and SVGAGI (reference sequence).

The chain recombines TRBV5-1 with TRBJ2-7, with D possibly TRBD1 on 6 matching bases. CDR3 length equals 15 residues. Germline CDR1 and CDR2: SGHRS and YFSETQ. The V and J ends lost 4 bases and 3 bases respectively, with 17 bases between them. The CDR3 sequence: CASSRPGTPFYEQYF. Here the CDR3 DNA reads TGCGCCAGCAGCCGACCCGGGACACCCTTCTACGAGCAGTACTTC.

The CDR3 loop reads CSVEPGGGTGELFF. In DNA, the CDR3 is TGCAGCGTTGAACCGGGGGGAGGGACCGGGGAGCTGTTTTTT. The V call is TRBV29-1, the J call TRBJ2-2, with TRBD2 matching over 7 bases. V shed 2 bases and J 5 bases; nucleotides not matched to a gene: 5. Germline V CDR1 and CDR2: SQVTM, ANQGSEA. This CDR3 has 14 amino acids.

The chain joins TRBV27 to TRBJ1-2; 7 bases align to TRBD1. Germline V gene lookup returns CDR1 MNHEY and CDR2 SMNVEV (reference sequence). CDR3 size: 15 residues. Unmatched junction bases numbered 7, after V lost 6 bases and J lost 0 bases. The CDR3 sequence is CASSQGTAANYGYTF. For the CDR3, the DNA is TGTGCCAGCAGCCAGGGGACAGCAGCTAACTATGGCTACACCTTC.

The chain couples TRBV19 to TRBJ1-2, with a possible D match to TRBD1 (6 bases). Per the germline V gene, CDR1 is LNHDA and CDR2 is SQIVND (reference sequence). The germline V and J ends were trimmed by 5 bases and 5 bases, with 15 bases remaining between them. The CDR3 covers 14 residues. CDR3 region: CASSPPAQGYGYTF. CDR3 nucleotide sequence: TGTGCCAGTAGTCCGCCTGCACAGGGTTATGGCTACACCTTC.

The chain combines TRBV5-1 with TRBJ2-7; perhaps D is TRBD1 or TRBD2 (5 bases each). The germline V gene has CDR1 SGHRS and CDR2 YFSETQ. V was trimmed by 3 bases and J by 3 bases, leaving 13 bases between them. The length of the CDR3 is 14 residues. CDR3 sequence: CASSYQGTSYEQYF. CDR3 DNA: TGCGCCAGCAGCTATCAGGGCACTAGCTACGAGCAGTACTTC.

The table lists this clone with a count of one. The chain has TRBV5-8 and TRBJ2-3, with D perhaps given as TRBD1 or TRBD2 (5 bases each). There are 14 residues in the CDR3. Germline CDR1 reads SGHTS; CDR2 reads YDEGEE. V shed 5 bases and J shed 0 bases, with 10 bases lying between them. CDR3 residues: CASSPGPSTDTQYF. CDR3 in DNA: TGTGCCAGCAGTCCGGGACCCAGCACAGATACGCAGTATTTT.

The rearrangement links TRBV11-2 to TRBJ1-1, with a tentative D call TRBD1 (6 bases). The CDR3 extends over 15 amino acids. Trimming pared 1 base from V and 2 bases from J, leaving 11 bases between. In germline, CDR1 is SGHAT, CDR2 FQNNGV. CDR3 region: CASSLGQELNTEAFF. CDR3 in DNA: TGTGCCAGCAGCTTAGGACAGGAACTTAACACTGAAGCTTTCTTT.

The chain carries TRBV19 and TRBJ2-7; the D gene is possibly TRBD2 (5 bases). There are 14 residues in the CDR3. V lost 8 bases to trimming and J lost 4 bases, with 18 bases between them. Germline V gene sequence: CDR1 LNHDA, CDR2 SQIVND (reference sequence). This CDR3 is CASAISAENYEQYF. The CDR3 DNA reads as TGTGCCAGTGCCATATCAGCGGAAAATTACGAGCAGTACTTC. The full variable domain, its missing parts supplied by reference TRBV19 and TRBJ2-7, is DGGITQSPKYLFRKEGQNVTLSCEQNLNHDAMYWYRQDPGQGLRLIYYSQIVNDFQKGDIAEGYSVSREKKESFPLTVTSAQKNPTAFYLCASAISAENYEQYFGPGTRLTVT.

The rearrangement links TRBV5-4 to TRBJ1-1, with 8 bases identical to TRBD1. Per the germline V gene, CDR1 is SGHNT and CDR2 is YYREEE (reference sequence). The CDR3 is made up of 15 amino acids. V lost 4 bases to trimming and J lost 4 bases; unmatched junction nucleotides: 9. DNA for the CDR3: TGTGCCAGCAGCCCGGGGGGGACAGGCCTCACTGAAGCTTTCTTT. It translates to CASSPGGTGLTEAFF.

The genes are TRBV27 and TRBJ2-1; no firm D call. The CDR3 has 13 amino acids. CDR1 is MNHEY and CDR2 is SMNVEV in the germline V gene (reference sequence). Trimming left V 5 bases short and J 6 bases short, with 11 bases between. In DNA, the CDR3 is TGTGCCAGCAGTGTAACCAGAGGCAATGAGCAGTTCTTC. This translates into CASSVTRGNEQFF.

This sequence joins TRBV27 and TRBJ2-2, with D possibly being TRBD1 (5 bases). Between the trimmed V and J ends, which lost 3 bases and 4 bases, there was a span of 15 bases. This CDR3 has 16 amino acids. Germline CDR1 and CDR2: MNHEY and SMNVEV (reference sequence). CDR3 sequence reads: CASSFQTELPTGELFF. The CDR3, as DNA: TGTGCCAGCAGTTTCCAGACAGAGTTACCCACCGGGGAGCTGTTTTTT.